This T cell receptor (beta chain) comes out of a study of regulatory T cells in long-lasting Graves disease. Construction of the TCR beta libraries employed iRepertoire HTBI primers in conjunction with Arm-PCR of CDR3 regions. TCRdb re-called the multiplex PCR reads with MiXCR, one entry per CDR3 protein. The sample records 400,000 to 650,000 distinct CDR3 sequences, roughly 16% being singletons. As to time point: newly diagnosed GD, antithyroid drugs for less than 3 months. With RNA extracted from PBMCs as input, the TCR library was made. An endocrinology unit in Xi'an, China, supplied the patients. V was trimmed by 1 base and J by 7 bases, leaving 13 bases between them. This CDR3 is built from 14 residues. The germline gives CDR1 MNHEY, CDR2 SVGAGI. The same specimen was also included in a second study, on T cells in Graves' hyperthyroidism and ophthalmopathy. According to that study: Criteria for exclusion of patients were uncontrolled infection, other autoimmune disease, pregnancy or lactation.

Sequences were derived from peripheral blood mononuclear cells (PBMCs), sampled at new diagnosis, from a patient treated with antithyroid drugs. V gene TRBV6-5 combines with J gene TRBJ1-2; D gene unclear. The source of this sequence is a woman aged 35 to 59 with Graves disease. The CDR3 DNA sequence: TGTGCCAGCAGTTACTTGACATCCCAAGGTGGCTACACCTTC. Translating it yields CASSYLTSQGGYTF.